This T cell receptor beta chain appears in the sequencing data of a study of blood T cell repertoires in COVID-19 (dated by TCRdb to the early 2020s). Background for the entire study: Samples from collaborators originated in the United States, Italy and Spain and spanned both the acute and convalescent phases of COVID-19. The prospective study material was composed of cDNA or gDNA derived from T cells, B-cell-depleted T cells, or PBMCs. Subjects who had been exposed to COVID-19, were actively infected with it, or had recovered from it provided the deeply sampled blood TCRbeta repertoires that made up the dataset. The repertoires were released in a freely available public database intended as a resource for research on the immune response to SARS-CoV-2. Samples came from the ongoing ImmuneRACE study (first 160 participants) plus 1,254 subjects from 6 global collaborators. Sample metadata almost always included a de-identified subject ID, COVID-19 status, age in years and sex. Where available, HLA class I and class II types were obtained from metadata supplied by the sample provider rather than from assay-based typing. What the work shows at the level of the full study, not this receptor alone: How much clinical and demographic metadata was included differed by source and by participant, and the metadata was provided uncurated.

TCRbeta CDR3 regions were amplified from genomic DNA by means of the immunoSEQ Assay, a bias-controlled multiplex PCR. On the authors' methods: The number of nucleated cells in each sample was estimated by amplification of reference gene primers within the assay. To quantify the absolute abundance of each unique TCRbeta CDR3 rearrangement, sequence reads were collapsed and filtered. For each sample, productive Simpson clonality was calculated as the square root of Simpson's diversity index over productive rearrangements. Not all clones reach the TCRdb copy of this immuneACCESS table, which keeps in-frame sequences only. Checked studies attribute under half of the gap to unresolved V genes and leave the rest unexplained. V and J calls and clone size are given by that table; D and trimming were obtained from the DNA. This sample has around 20,000 clones in its table, and 80% to 90% of those were observed once. The top ten hold 11% of the sample.

Collaborating institutions collected whole blood in K2EDTA tubes following their own protocols. For TCRbeta analysis, collaborators shipped samples as frozen whole blood, isolated PBMCs, or DNA extracted from either of those sample types. Remarks on this clone: The antigen it binds to is not known. Per-base quality was not reported, and no clone a single base away is much larger than it.

CDR1 SNHLY and CDR2 FYNNEI are derived from the germline V gene. V is cut back by 1 base and J by 7 bases, with 7 bases in the junction unmatched. Including cysteine and phenylalanine, the CDR3 has 15 amino acids. Of all the DNA, just the CDR3 is kept, 45 bases in frame from base 1. The V gene is TRBV2 and the J gene is TRBJ2-4, with 7 central nucleotides matching TRBD1. This TCR derives from a human donor in a cohort sampled during active COVID-19. Specimen: peripheral blood. The base sequence is TGTGCCAGCAGTGAAGGTATAACAGGGGATAACATTCAGTACTTC. This translates into CASSEGITGDNIQYF.